This paragraph reports one T cell receptor beta chain. The antigen remains unidentified. The data were obtained in a study of shared clonotypes between healthy human individuals. Findings of the study overall: The study generally estimated greater richness for naive than memory subsets.

After removal of 5 bases from V and 4 bases from J, the junction contained 6 bases not matched to a gene. The CDR3 contains 15 residues. Germline CDR1 and CDR2: MNHEY and SMNVEV (reference sequence). Subsets obtained from CD4+ cells comprised CD45RA+ naive and CD45RA-negative memory cells. Method: immunoSEQ multiplex PCR; TCRdb's copy keeps in-frame clones and lacks some. The sample has about 710,000 clones; around 73% are singletons. J is TRBJ2-1 and V is TRBV27; TRBD2 matches at 9 bases. This receptor was identified in a woman aged 25 to 39 in good health. The source material was memory CD4+ T cells sorted from blood. Specified subset: CD45RA-negative fraction. CDR3 in amino acids: CASSPRTSAYNEQFF. CDR3 nucleotides: TGTGCCAGCAGTCCCCGGACTAGCGCTTACAATGAGCAGTTCTTC.